This TCR beta chain comes out of a study of patients and donors after allogeneic stem cell transplantation. Via MiXCR, TCRdb re-called the RT-PCR reads, giving one row per CDR3 protein. The profile shows about 40,000 distinct CDR3 sequences, 25% to 40% of them singletons. This CDR3 region has 15 residues. Per the germline V gene, CDR1 is LGHDT and CDR2 is YNNKEL (reference sequence). The V and J ends lost 6 bases and 0 bases, in that order; junction bases with no gene match: 6. V is TRBV3-1 and J is TRBJ2-5, with 8 bases that match TRBD2. Sequenced: blood, either unsorted or a sorted T cell fraction (not recorded which). The sequence derives from a human donor who was either an allogeneic HSCT recipient or a stem cell or donor lymphocyte infusion donor (not recorded which). It is not recorded whose cells these are; they may come from a transplant donor. CDR3 protein: CASRKRSGNQETQYF. In nucleotides, the CDR3 is TGTGCCAGCAGAAAGCGTAGCGGGAACCAAGAGACCCAGTACTTC.